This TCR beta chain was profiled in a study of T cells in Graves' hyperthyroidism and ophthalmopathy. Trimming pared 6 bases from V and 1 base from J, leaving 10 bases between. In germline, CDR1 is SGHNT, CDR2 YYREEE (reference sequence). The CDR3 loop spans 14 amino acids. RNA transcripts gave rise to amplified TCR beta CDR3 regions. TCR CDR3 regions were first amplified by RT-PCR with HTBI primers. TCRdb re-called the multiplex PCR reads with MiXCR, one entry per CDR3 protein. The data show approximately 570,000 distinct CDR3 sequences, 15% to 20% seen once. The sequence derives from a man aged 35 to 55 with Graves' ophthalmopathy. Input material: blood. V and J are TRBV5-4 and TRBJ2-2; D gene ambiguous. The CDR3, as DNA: TGTGCCAGCAAACTAACCTTGAACACCGGGGAGCTGTTTTTT. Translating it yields CASKLTLNTGELFF.